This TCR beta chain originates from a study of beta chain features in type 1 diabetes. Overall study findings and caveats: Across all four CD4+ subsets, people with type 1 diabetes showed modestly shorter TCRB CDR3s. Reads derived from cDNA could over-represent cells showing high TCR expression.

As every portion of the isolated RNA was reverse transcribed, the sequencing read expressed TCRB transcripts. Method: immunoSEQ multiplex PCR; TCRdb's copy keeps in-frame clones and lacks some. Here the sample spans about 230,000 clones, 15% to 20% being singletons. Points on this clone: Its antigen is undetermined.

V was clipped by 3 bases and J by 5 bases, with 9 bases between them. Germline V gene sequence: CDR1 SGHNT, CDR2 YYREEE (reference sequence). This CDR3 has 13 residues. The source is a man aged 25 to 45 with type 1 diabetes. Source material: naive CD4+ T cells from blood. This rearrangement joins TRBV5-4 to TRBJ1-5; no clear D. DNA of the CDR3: TGTGCCAGCAGCTACGACGGATATCAGCCCCAGCATTTT. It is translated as CASSYDGYQPQHF.